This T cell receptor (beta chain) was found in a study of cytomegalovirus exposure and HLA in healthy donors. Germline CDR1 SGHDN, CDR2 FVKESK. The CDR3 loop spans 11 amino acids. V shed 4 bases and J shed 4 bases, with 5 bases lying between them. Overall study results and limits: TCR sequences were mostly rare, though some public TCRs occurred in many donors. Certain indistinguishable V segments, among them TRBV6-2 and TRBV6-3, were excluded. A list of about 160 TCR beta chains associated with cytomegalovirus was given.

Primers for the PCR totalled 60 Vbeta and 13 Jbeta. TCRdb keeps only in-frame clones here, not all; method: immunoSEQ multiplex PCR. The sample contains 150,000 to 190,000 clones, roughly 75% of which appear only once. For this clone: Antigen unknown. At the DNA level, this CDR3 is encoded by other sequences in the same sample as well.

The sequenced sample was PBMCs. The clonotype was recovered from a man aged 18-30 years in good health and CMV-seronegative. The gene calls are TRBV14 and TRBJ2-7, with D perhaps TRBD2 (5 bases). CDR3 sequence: CASSPGYEQYF. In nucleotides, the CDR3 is TGTGCCAGCAGCCCGGGATACGAGCAGTACTTC.